This T cell receptor (beta chain) was sequenced during a study of control samples from healthy donors and cancer patients. The repertoire was sequenced with immunoSEQ multiplex PCR; TCRdb's copy has only in-frame clones and lacks some. The sample carries around 42,000 clones, approximately 87% recorded once. CDR3 length: 16 amino acids. Germline CDR1 is MGHRA and CDR2 is YSYEKL. Trimming took off 0 bases at V and 7 bases at J, with 18 bases between the two ends. The rearrangement uses TRBV4-1 and TRBJ1-2; D remains unclear. Input material: blood. The receptor's source is a man between 60 and 70 years old in good health. The CDR3 coding sequence is TGCGCCAGCAGCCAAGATAGTCGGGGAATCGCGGGTGGCTACACCTTC. As protein: CASSQDSRGIAGGYTF.